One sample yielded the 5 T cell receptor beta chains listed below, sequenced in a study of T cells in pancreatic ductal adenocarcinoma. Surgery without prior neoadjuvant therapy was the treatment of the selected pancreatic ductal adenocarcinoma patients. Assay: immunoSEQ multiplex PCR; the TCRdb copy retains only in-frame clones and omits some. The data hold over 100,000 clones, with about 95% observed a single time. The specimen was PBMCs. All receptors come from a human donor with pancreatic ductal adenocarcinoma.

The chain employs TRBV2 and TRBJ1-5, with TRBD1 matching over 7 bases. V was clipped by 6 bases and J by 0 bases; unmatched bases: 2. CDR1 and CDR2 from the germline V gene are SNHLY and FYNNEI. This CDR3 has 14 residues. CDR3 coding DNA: TGTGCCAGCAGCAACAGGGGTAGCAATCAGCCCCAGCATTTT. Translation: CASSNRGSNQPQHF.

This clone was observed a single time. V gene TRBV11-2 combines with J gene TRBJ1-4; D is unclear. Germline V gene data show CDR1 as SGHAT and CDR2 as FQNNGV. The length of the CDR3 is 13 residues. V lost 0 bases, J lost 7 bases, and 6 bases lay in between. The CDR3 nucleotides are TGTGCCAGCAGCTTAGATCGCAGTGAAAAACTGTTTTTT. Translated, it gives CASSLDRSEKLFF.

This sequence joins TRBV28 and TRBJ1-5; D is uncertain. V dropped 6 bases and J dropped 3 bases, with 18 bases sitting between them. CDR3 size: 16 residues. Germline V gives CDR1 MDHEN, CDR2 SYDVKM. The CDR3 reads CASRLRSAGDNQPQHF. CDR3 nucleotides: TGTGCCAGCAGGTTACGTTCGGCAGGCGACAATCAGCCCCAGCATTTT.

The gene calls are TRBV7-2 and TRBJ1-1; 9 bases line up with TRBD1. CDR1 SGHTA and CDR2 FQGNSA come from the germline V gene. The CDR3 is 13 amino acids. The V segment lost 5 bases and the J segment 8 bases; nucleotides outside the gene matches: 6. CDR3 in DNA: TGTGCCAGCAGCCCCAGACAGGGGGGGGAAGCTTTCTTT. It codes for CASSPRQGGEAFF.

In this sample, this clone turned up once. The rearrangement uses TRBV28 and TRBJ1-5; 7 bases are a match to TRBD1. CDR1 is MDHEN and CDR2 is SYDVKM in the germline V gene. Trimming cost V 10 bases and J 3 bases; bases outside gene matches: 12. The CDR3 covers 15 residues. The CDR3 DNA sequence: TGTGCCACCATACTGGACAGGCAAGACAATCAGCCCCAGCATTTT. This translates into CATILDRQDNQPQHF.